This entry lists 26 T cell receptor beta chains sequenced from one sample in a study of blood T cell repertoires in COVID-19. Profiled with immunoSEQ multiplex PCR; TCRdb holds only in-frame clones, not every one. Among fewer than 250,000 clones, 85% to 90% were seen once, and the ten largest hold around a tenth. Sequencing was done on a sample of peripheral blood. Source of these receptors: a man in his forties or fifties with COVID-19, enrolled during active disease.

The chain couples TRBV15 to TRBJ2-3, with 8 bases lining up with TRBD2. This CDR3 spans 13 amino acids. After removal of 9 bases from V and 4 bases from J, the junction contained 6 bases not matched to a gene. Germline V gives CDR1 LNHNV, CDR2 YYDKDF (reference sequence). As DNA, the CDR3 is TGTGCCACGGGGACTAGACGGGCAGATACGCAGTATTTT. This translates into CATGTRRADTQYF. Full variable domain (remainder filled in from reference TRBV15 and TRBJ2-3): DAMVIQNPRYQVTQFGKPVTLSCSQTLNHNVMYWYQQKSSQAPKLLFHYYDKDFNNEADTPDNFQSRRPNTSFCFLDIRSPGLGDTAMYLCATGTRRADTQYFGPGTRLTVL.

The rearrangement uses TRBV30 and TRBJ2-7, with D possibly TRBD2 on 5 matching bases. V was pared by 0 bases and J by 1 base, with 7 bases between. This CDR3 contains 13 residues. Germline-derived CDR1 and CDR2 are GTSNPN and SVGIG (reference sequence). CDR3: CAWSVGGSYEQYF. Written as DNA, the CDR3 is TGTGCCTGGAGTGTAGGCGGGTCCTACGAGCAGTACTTC.

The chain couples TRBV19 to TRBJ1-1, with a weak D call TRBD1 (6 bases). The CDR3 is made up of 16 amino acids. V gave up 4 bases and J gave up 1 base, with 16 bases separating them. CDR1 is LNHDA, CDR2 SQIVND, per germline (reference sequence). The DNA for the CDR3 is TGTGCCAGTAGTACCTACCCAGGGGTTGGGAACACTGAAGCTTTCTTT. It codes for CASSTYPGVGNTEAFF.

The CDR3 nucleotides are TGTGCCAGCAGACCGCCGGGGAGAAGCACAGATACGCAGTATTTT. Its protein product is CASRPPGRSTDTQYF. The chain links TRBV6-5 to TRBJ2-3; a possible D gene is TRBD2 (5 bases). The germline CDR1 and CDR2 sequences are MNHEY and SVGAGI. CDR3 length equals 15 residues. Trimming stripped 6 bases from V and 0 bases from J, with 13 bases between.

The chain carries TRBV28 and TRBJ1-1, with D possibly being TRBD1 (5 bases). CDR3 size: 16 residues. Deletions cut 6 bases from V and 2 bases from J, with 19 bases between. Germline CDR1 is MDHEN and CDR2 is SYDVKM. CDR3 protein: CASSNFGRASNTEAFF. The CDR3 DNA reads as TGTGCCAGCAGCAATTTCGGCAGGGCCAGCAACACTGAAGCTTTCTTT.

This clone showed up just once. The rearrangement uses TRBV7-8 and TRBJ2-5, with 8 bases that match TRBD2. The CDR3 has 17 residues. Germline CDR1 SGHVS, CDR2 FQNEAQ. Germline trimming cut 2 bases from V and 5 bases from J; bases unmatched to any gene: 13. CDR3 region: CASSLYLPGGAQETQYF. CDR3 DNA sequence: TGTGCCAGCAGCTTATATCTGCCCGGGGGGGCCCAGGAGACCCAGTACTTC.

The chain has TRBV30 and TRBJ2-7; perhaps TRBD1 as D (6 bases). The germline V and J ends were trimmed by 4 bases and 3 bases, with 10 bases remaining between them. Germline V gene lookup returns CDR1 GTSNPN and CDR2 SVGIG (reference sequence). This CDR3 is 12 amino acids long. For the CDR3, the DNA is TGTGCCTGGAATACAGGGAACTACGAGCAGTACTTC. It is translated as CAWNTGNYEQYF.

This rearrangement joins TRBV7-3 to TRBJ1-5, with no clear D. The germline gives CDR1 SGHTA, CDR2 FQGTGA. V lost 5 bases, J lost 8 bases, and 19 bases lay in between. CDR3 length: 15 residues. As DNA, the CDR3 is TGTGCCAGCAGCCGCCGTATTTCAGGCGGGGAGCCCCAGCATTTT. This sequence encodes CASSRRISGGEPQHF.

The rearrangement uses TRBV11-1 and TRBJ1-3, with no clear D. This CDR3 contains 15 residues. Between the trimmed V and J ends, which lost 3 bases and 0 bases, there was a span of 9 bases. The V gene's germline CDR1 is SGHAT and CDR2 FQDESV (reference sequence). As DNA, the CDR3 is TGTGCCAGCAGCTTGAGATCGATCTCTGGAAACACCATATATTTT. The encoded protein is CASSLRSISGNTIYF.

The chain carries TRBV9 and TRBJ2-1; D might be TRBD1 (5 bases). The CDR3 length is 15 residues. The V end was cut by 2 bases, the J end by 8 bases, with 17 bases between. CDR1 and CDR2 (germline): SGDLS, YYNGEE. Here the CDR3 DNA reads TGTGCCAGCAGCGTCACAGGCTCATCCCGCCATGAGCAGTTCTTC. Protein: CASSVTGSSRHEQFF.

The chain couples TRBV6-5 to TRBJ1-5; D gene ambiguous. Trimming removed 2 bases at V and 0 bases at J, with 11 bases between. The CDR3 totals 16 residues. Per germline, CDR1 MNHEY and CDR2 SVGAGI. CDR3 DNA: TGTGCCAGCAGTTACCAAAAGCCTCCTAGCAATCAGCCCCAGCATTTT. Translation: CASSYQKPPSNQPQHF.

The CDR3 region has the DNA TGTGCCAGCAGCGTAGATCCGGGACAGGGAAGTCCCGAGCAGTACTTC. Amino acids: CASSVDPGQGSPEQYF. The chain uses TRBV9 and TRBJ2-7; 9 positions agree with TRBD1. J gave up 6 bases and V 0 bases, and 10 bases lay outside the gene matches. CDR1 is SGDLS, CDR2 YYNGEE, per germline. CDR3 length equals 16 residues.

CDR3 residues: CASSTQQGETYEQYF. The CDR3 DNA reads as TGTGCCAGCAGTACCCAGCAGGGGGAGACCTACGAGCAGTACTTC. V and J are TRBV27 and TRBJ2-7; TRBD1 aligns across 7 bases. V shed 5 bases, J shed 2 bases, and the junction held 9 bases outside the gene matches. CDR1 is MNHEY, CDR2 SMNVEV, per germline (reference sequence). The CDR3 contains 15 residues.

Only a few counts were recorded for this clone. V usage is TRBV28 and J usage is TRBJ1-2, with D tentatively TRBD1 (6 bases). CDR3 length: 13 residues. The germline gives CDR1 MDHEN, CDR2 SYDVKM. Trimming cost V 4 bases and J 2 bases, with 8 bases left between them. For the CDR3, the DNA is TGTGCCAGCAGTTGGACAGAGAACTATGGCTACACCTTC. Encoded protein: CASSWTENYGYTF.

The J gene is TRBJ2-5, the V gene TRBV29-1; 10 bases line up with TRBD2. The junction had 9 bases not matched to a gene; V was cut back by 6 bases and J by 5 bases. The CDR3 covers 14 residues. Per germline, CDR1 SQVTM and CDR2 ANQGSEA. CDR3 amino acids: CSVISGGSLETQYF. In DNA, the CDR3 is TGCAGCGTGATTAGCGGGGGGTCTTTGGAGACCCAGTACTTC.

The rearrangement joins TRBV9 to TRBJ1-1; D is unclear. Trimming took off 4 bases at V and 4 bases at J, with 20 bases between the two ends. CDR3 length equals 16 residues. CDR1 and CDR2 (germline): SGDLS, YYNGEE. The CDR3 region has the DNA TGTGCCAGCAGCCCATATAGTCCTGGGAGTAGCACTGAAGCTTTCTTT. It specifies CASSPYSPGSSTEAFF.

The CDR3 is CASSMRLAGVFF. Here the CDR3 DNA reads TGTGCCAGCAGTATGAGACTAGCGGGGGTGTTCTTC. The chain couples TRBV6-2 or TRBV6-3 to TRBJ2-1; TRBD2 matches at 12 bases. V lost 5 bases, J lost 15 bases, and 5 bases stayed unmatched. This CDR3 comprises 12 residues. The germline V gene has CDR1 MNHEY and CDR2 SVGEGT.

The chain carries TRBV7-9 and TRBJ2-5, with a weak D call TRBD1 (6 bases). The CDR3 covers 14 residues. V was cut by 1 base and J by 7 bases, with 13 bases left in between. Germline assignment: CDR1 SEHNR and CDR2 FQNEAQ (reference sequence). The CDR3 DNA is TGTGCCAGCAGCTTAGGACAGGCCGTCGGGACCCAGTACTTC. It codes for CASSLGQAVGTQYF.

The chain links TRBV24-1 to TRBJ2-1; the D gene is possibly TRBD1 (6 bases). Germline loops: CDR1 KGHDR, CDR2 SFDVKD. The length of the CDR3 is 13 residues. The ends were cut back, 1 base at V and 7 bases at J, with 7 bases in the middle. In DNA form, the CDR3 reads TGTGCCACCAGTGATTTAACAGGGAATGAGCAGTTCTTC. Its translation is CATSDLTGNEQFF.

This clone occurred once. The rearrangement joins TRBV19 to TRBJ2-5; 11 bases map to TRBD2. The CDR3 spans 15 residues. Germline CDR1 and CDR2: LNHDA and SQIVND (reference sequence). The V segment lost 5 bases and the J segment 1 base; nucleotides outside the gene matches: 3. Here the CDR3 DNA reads TGTGCCAGTAGTTCGCTAGCGGGGGGCCAAGAGACCCAGTACTTC. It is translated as CASSSLAGGQETQYF.

In DNA form, the CDR3 reads TGTGCCAGCAGCCCTGGTTGGATTGTACTAGCCGGAACGGAGACCCAGTACTTC. It codes for CASSPGWIVLAGTETQYF. The chain links TRBV9 to TRBJ2-5; perhaps TRBD2 as D (6 bases). Trimming stripped 4 bases from V and 5 bases from J, with 27 bases between. The CDR3 has 18 residues. CDR1 is SGDLS, CDR2 YYNGEE, per germline.

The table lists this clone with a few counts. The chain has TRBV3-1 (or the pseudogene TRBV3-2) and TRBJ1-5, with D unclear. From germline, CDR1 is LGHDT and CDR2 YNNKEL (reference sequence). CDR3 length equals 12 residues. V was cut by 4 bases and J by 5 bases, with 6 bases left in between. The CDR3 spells CASSLQDQPQHF. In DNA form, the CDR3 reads TGTGCCAGCAGCCTACAAGATCAGCCCCAGCATTTT.

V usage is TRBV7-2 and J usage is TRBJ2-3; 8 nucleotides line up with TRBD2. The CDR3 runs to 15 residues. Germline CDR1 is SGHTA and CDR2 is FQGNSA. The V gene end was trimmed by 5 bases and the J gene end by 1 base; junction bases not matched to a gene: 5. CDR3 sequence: CASSPKTSGTDTQYF. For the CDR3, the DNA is TGTGCCAGCAGCCCTAAGACTAGCGGCACAGATACGCAGTATTTT.

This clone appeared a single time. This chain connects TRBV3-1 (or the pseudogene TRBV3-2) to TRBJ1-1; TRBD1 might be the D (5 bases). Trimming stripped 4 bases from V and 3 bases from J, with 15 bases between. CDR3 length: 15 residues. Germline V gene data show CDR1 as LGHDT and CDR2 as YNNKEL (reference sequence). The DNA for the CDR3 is TGTGCCAGCAGCCTACAGGCCATAGGTGACACTGAAGCTTTCTTT. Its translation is CASSLQAIGDTEAFF.

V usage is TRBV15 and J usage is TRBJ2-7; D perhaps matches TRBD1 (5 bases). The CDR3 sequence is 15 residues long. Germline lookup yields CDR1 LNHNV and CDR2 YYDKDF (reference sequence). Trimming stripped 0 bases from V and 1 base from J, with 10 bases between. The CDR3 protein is CATSRDPDKSYEQYF. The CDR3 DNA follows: TGTGCCACCAGCAGAGATCCGGACAAGTCCTACGAGCAGTACTTC.

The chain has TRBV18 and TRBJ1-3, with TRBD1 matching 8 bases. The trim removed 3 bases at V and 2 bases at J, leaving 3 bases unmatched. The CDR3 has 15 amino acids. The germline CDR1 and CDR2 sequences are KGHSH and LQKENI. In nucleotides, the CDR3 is TGTGCCAGCTCACCCCAGGGGGCTACTGGAAACACCATATATTTT. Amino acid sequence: CASSPQGATGNTIYF.